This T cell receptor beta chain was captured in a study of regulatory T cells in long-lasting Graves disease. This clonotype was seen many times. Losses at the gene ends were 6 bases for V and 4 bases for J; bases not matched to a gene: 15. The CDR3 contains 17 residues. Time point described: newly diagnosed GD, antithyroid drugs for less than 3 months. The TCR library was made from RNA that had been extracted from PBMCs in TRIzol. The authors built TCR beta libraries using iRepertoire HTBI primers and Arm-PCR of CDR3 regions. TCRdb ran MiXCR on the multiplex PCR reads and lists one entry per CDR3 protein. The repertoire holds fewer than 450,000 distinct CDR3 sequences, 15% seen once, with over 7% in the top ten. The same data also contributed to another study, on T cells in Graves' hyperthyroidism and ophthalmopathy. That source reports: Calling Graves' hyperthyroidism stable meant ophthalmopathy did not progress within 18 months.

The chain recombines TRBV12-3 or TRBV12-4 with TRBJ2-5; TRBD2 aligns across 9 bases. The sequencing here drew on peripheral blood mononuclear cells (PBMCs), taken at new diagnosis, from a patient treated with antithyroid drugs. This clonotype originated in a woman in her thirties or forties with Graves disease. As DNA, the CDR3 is TGTGCCAGCAGACCTGGCCGGAGCGGGAGGATTGGAGAGACCCAGTACTTC. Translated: CASRPGRSGRIGETQYF.